The 8 T cell receptor beta chains listed next were all sequenced from one sample in a study of T cells in Graves' hyperthyroidism and ophthalmopathy. Amplified TCR beta CDR3 regions derived from RNA transcripts. The TCR CDR3 was amplified in a first-round RT-PCR using the HTBI primer set. TCRdb re-derived calls from the multiplex PCR reads in MiXCR, one entry per CDR3 protein. This sample has nearly 600,000 distinct CDR3 sequences, with around 14% found just once. The sample was blood. These receptors were obtained from a woman aged 18-29 years with Graves' ophthalmopathy.

This clonotype appeared many times. This chain links TRBV7-9 with TRBJ2-7; 9 nucleotides agree with TRBD2. V lost 5 bases and J lost 0; bases outside the gene matches: 8. The length of the CDR3 is 16 residues. The germline CDR1 and CDR2 sequences are SEHNR and FQNEAQ (reference sequence). Here the CDR3 DNA reads TGTGCCAGCAGCACCCCTAGCGGGGTGAGCTCCTACGAGCAGTACTTC. Amino acids: CASSTPSGVSSYEQYF.

The chain employs TRBV6-1 and TRBJ2-5; 10 positions agree with TRBD1. Germline lookup yields CDR1 MNHNS and CDR2 SASEGT. This CDR3 spans 17 amino acids. The trim removed 6 bases at V and 1 base at J, leaving 11 bases unmatched. The CDR3 coding sequence is TGTGCCAGCAGCCGTAACCGGGACAGGGGCTTCCAAGAGACCCAGTACTTC. It translates to CASSRNRDRGFQETQYF.

This clonotype was seen once. A read error may be the cause here, since a much bigger clone is one base away. V and J are TRBV20-1 and TRBJ2-7, with 9 nucleotides matching TRBD2. V was pared by 3 bases and J by 2 bases, with 8 bases of the junction left unmatched. The germline gives CDR1 DFQATT, CDR2 SNEGSKA (reference sequence). The CDR3 covers 15 residues. The CDR3 DNA reads TGCAGTGCTAGTGGGCTAGCGGGACACGCCTACGAGCAGTACTTC. It is translated as CSASGLAGHAYEQYF.

This clonotype was seen at least ten times. J is TRBJ1-3 and V is TRBV28; TRBD1 matches 7 bases. Germline CDR1 is MDHEN and CDR2 is SYDVKM. The J segment lost 8 bases and the V segment lost 5 bases, leaving 9 bases of the junction unmatched. This CDR3 has 14 residues. This CDR3 reads CASSEGGASDTIYF. The CDR3 coding sequence is TGTGCCAGCAGTGAAGGGGGCGCGTCTGACACCATATATTTT.

This clonotype has more than one count but fewer than ten. The junction departs from germline at one end; a sequencing error may be responsible. The chain couples TRBV7-7 to TRBJ2-2; D gene uncertain. This CDR3 has 14 amino acids. Per the germline V gene, CDR1 is SSHAT and CDR2 is FNYEAQ (reference sequence). CDR3 sequence reads: CASSLVPHTGELFF. The CDR3 bases are TGTGCTAGCAGCTTAGTGCCCCACACCGGGGAGCTGTTTTTT.

The sample holds many counts of this clonotype. The J gene is TRBJ2-3, the V gene TRBV6-2 or TRBV6-3; 10 nucleotides line up with TRBD2. The germline V gene encodes CDR1 MNHEY and CDR2 SVGEGT. V lost 6 bases, J lost 4 bases, and 10 bases stayed unmatched. The CDR3 spans 16 residues. Here the CDR3 DNA reads TGTGCCAGCAGCACCCGTACTAGCGGGGTGGCAGATACGCAGTATTTT. This encodes CASSTRTSGVADTQYF.

This clonotype was found many times. The V call is TRBV28, the J call TRBJ2-1; unclear D gene. V was trimmed by 1 base and J by 10 bases, leaving 8 bases between them. This CDR3 region has 12 residues. Germline loops: CDR1 MDHEN, CDR2 SYDVKM. Here the CDR3 DNA reads TGTGCCAGCAGTTTATTGACCCAGGAGCAGTTCTTC. It encodes CASSLLTQEQFF.

This clonotype was observed many times. This chain joins TRBV12-5 and TRBJ2-3, with unresolved D. The CDR3 is made up of 16 amino acids. Looked up from germline, CDR1 is LGHNT and CDR2 is FRNRAP. Trimming cost V 1 base and J 0 bases, with 11 bases left between them. This CDR3 reads CASGLGPGFSTDTQYF. The CDR3 DNA reads as TGTGCTAGTGGTTTGGGCCCCGGATTTAGCACAGATACGCAGTATTTT.